Below are 18 T cell receptor beta chains sequenced from a single sample in a study of T cell changes during pregnancy in multiple sclerosis. The repertoire was sequenced with immunoSEQ multiplex PCR; TCRdb's copy has only in-frame clones and lacks some. The sample includes 60,000 to 85,000 clones, 91% of them seen just once. Specimen: peripheral blood, collected in the second trimester of pregnancy. These TCRs come from a female donor with multiple sclerosis, enrolled in a pregnancy study.

The rearrangement joins TRBV19 to TRBJ2-2; weak D call: TRBD2 (7 bases). The CDR3 contains 15 residues. V lost 5 bases to trimming and J lost 6 bases, with 16 bases between them. Germline V CDR1 and CDR2: LNHDA, SQIVND (reference sequence). CDR3 DNA sequence: TGTGCCAGTAGTCCGATCGGGGGGCAGGCCGGGGAGCTGTTTTTT. Its translation is CASSPIGGQAGELFF.

This sequence joins TRBV20-1 and TRBJ1-2, with D hard to call. The germline V and J ends were trimmed by 6 bases and 6 bases, with 11 bases remaining between them. The germline gives CDR1 DFQATT, CDR2 SNEGSKA (reference sequence). The CDR3 length is 11 residues. CDR3 region: CSAILTNGYTF. The CDR3 bases are TGCAGTGCCATACTAACCAATGGCTACACCTTC.

The J gene is TRBJ2-7, the V gene TRBV10-3, with 16 bases fitting TRBD2. This CDR3 is 16 amino acids long. The junction had 3 bases not matched to a gene; V was cut back by 6 bases and J by 1 base. Germline V gene data show CDR1 as ENHRY and CDR2 as SYGVKD. The CDR3, as DNA: TGTGCCATCAGGGGACTAGCGGGAGGGGGTTCCTACGAGCAGTACTTC. Protein product: CAIRGLAGGGSYEQYF.

This clone came up once. This rearrangement joins TRBV19 to TRBJ2-2; TRBD1 agrees at 9 bases. The CDR3 contains 14 residues. CDR1 and CDR2 from the germline V gene are LNHDA and SQIVND (reference sequence). Trimming removed 9 bases from V and 7 bases from J; junction bases left unmatched: 9. CDR3 nucleotides: TGTGCCAGCAACAAACAGGGGGCCGACGGGGAGCTGTTTTTT. It translates to CASNKQGADGELFF.

The chain uses TRBV27 and TRBJ2-7; TRBD2 matches at 7 bases. Germline V gene lookup returns CDR1 MNHEY and CDR2 SMNVEV (reference sequence). The CDR3 spans 16 residues. The J segment lost 0 bases and the V segment lost 5 bases, leaving 10 bases of the junction unmatched. CDR3 region: CASSLGASGYSYEQYF. In nucleotides, the CDR3 is TGTGCCAGCAGTCTAGGGGCTAGCGGTTACTCCTACGAGCAGTACTTC.

The gene calls are TRBV7-3 and TRBJ2-7; tentatively, D is TRBD1 (6 bases). This CDR3 region has 13 residues. Trimming cost V 5 bases and J 6 bases, with 14 bases left between them. Germline-derived CDR1 and CDR2 are SGHTA and FQGTGA. The CDR3 sequence is CASSLDRQVEQYF. The CDR3 DNA reads as TGTGCCAGCAGCCTCGACCGACAGGTCGAGCAGTACTTC.

The gene calls are TRBV4-3 and TRBJ2-1; TRBD1 might be the D (6 bases). Germline CDR1 LGHNA, CDR2 YSLEER. This CDR3 comprises 15 residues. V was pared by 2 bases and J by 4 bases, with 12 bases between. The CDR3 nucleotides read TGCGCCAGCAGCCAAAACAGGGAAGGGTACAATGAGCAGTTCTTC. Translating gives CASSQNREGYNEQFF.

The rearrangement uses TRBV7-9 and TRBJ1-1, with D tentatively TRBD1 (6 bases). This CDR3 spans 15 amino acids. V was cut by 0 bases and J by 4 bases, with 12 bases left in between. The germline V gene encodes CDR1 SEHNR and CDR2 FQNEAQ (reference sequence). CDR3 DNA: TGTGCCAGCAGCTTAGCCGTTGGACAGTCCACTGAAGCTTTCTTT. It codes for CASSLAVGQSTEAFF. Looking up the rest from reference TRBV7-9 and TRBJ1-1 gives the full variable domain: DTGVSQNPRHKITKRGQNVTFRCDPISEHNRLYWYRQTLGQGPEFLTYFQNEAQLEKSRLLSDRFSAERPKGSFSTLEIQRTEQGDSAMYLCASSLAVGQSTEAFFGQGTRLTVV.

The J gene is TRBJ2-6, the V gene TRBV4-3; D is undetermined. Germline-derived CDR1 and CDR2 are LGHNA and YSLEER. This CDR3 is 16 amino acids long. Trimming took off 4 bases at V and 0 bases at J, with 10 bases between the two ends. In DNA, the CDR3 is TGCGCCAGCAGCCTAAACTACGACTCTGGGGCCAACGTCCTGACTTTC. Protein: CASSLNYDSGANVLTF.

The genes are TRBV5-5 and TRBJ2-7; D unclear. Germline V gene lookup returns CDR1 SGHKS and CDR2 YYEKEE (reference sequence). V was pared by 1 base and J by 4 bases, with 12 bases between. CDR3 length: 14 amino acids. Written as DNA, the CDR3 is TGTGCCAGCAGCTTGCGGGTAGGAGATTACGAGCAGTACTTC. It codes for CASSLRVGDYEQYF.

The rearrangement joins TRBV7-7 to TRBJ2-5; 11 nucleotides align to TRBD1. This CDR3 has 15 residues. V lost 1 base and J lost 3; bases outside the gene matches: 1. Germline CDR1 reads SSHAT; CDR2 reads FNYEAQ (reference sequence). CDR3 sequence (DNA): TGTGCCAGCAGCTTAGTGGGACAGGGGGAAGAGACCCAGTACTTC. This gives the protein CASSLVGQGEETQYF.

The J gene is TRBJ2-7, the V gene TRBV7-8; 10 bases map to TRBD2. The germline V gene has CDR1 SGHVS and CDR2 FQNEAQ. CDR3 size: 13 residues. Trimming cost V 5 bases and J 3 bases; bases outside gene matches: 1. This CDR3 is CASSGTSVYEQYF. Here the CDR3 DNA reads TGTGCCAGCAGCGGGACTAGCGTCTACGAGCAGTACTTC.

This rearrangement joins TRBV6-5 to TRBJ2-7; 10 nucleotides match TRBD1. Losses at the gene ends were 2 bases for V and 6 bases for J; bases not matched to a gene: 4. Germline V gene lookup returns CDR1 MNHEY and CDR2 SVGAGI. The CDR3 covers 14 residues. The CDR3 sequence is CASSYDDRGLEQYF. The CDR3 nucleotides are TGTGCCAGCAGTTACGATGACAGGGGGCTCGAGCAGTACTTC.

V gene TRBV7-7 combines with J gene TRBJ2-5; 8 bases align to TRBD2. CDR1 is SSHAT and CDR2 is FNYEAQ in the germline V gene (reference sequence). V lost 5 bases and J lost 4; bases outside the gene matches: 12. The CDR3 is 16 amino acids. The CDR3 DNA reads as TGTGCCAGCAGCCCGGGGGGGGCATCTCCCTCAGAGACCCAGTACTTC. Translation: CASSPGGASPSETQYF.

The sample holds one count of this clone. V usage is TRBV5-1 and J usage is TRBJ2-7; D is ambiguous. The CDR3 is 13 residues long. The V and J ends lost 2 bases and 4 bases respectively, with 10 bases between them. Per the germline V gene, CDR1 is SGHRS and CDR2 is YFSETQ. The CDR3 nucleotides read TGCGCCAGCAGCTTCTTTCCCGGTTACGAGCAGTACTTC. The encoded protein is CASSFFPGYEQYF.

The rearrangement links TRBV5-1 to TRBJ1-5; 9 bases fit TRBD1. J gave up 4 bases and V 4 bases, and 3 bases lay outside the gene matches. CDR1 SGHRS and CDR2 YFSETQ come from the germline V gene. The CDR3 spans 14 residues. The CDR3 loop reads CASSPGQGNQPQHF. DNA for the CDR3: TGCGCCAGCAGCCCCGGACAGGGGAATCAGCCCCAGCATTTT.

This clone was seen only once. The chain combines TRBV5-1 with TRBJ1-1; no definite D call. V shed 0 bases and J shed 1 base, with 10 bases lying between them. This CDR3 has 15 amino acids. The germline V gene encodes CDR1 SGHRS and CDR2 YFSETQ. The CDR3 sequence is CASSLVAIGNTEAFF. In nucleotides, the CDR3 is TGCGCCAGCAGCTTGGTGGCCATTGGGAACACTGAAGCTTTCTTT. The entire variable domain, with the rest obtained from reference TRBV5-1 and TRBJ1-1, is as follows: KAGVTQTPRYLIKTRGQQVTLSCSPISGHRSVSWYQQTPGQGLQFLFEYFSETQRNKGNFPGRFSGRQFSNSRSEMNVSTLELGDSALYLCASSLVAIGNTEAFFGQGTRLTVV.

The V gene is TRBV15, the J gene TRBJ2-5; D possibly corresponds to TRBD2 (5 bases). CDR3 length equals 12 residues. The V and J ends lost 3 bases and 3 bases respectively, with 5 bases between them. CDR1 and CDR2 from the germline V gene are LNHNV and YYDKDF (reference sequence). The CDR3, as DNA: TGTGCCACCAGCAGGAGGGAAGAGACCCAGTACTTC. As protein: CATSRREETQYF.